This is a list of T cell receptor beta chains from one sample in a study of blood T cell repertoires in COVID-19. Sequenced by immunoSEQ multiplex PCR; TCRdb stores in-frame clones only, minus some. The sample lists 50,000 to 65,000 clones; about 83% were seen once. The material sequenced was peripheral blood. The source is a human donor in a cohort sampled during active COVID-19. Both conserved end residues are part of each CDR3. A D gene is named only where the DNA matches it firmly. Size is omitted from some rows. Given values are once, few, many or a class for expanded clones.

CDR3	DNA	J	V	size	D
CASSPPFNYGYTF	TGTGCCAGCTCACCACCCTTTAACTATGGCTACACCTTC	TRBJ1-2	TRBV18	many	-
CASSSRPGSTYEQYF	TGTGCCAGCAGCTCCCGTCCGGGATCCACCTACGAGCAGTACTTC	TRBJ2-7	TRBV3-1/TRBV3-2	few	-
CASRWLALSSGANVLTF	TGTGCCAGCAGGTGGCTAGCGTTGAGCTCTGGGGCCAACGTCCTGACTTTC	TRBJ2-6	TRBV2	-	-
CASSDLRQGVDQPQHF	TGTGCCAGCAGTGACTTACGACAGGGGGTCGATCAGCCCCAGCATTTT	TRBJ1-5	TRBV6-4	-	TRBD1
CASTYTDTQYF	TGTGCCAGCACTTACACAGATACGCAGTATTTT	TRBJ2-3	TRBV2	-	-
CASSPTSGSGNEQFF	TGCGCCAGCAGCCCCACTAGCGGGAGCGGGAATGAGCAGTTCTTC	TRBJ2-1	TRBV5-1	-	TRBD2
CASSPAFAGNTEAFF	TGTGCCAGCAGTCCTGCTTTCGCGGGAAACACTGAAGCTTTCTTT	TRBJ1-1	TRBV6-5	-	-
CASKQRSSYEQYF	TGTGCCAGCAAACAAAGGAGCTCCTACGAGCAGTACTTC	TRBJ2-7	TRBV6-5	-	-
CASSLLAGAFQETQYF	TGTGCCAGCAGCCTTCTAGCGGGGGCCTTCCAAGAGACCCAGTACTTC	TRBJ2-5	TRBV7-8	-	TRBD2
CASSPPGTGREKLFF	TGTGCCAGCTCACCACCCGGGACAGGGCGGGAAAAACTGTTTTTT	TRBJ1-4	TRBV18	-	TRBD1
CASSFFSSGNTIYF	TGTGCCAGCAGCTTCTTCTCCTCCGGAAACACCATATATTTT	TRBJ1-3	TRBV5-6	-	-
CASSPGYTDTQYF	TGCGCCAGCAGTCCAGGGTACACAGATACGCAGTATTTT	TRBJ2-3	TRBV5-1	-	-
CASSEFSGSATYNEQFF	TGTGCCAGCAGTGAATTCTCTGGGAGTGCCACCTACAATGAGCAGTTCTTC	TRBJ2-1	TRBV6-1	-	-
CASSPSRKGAGEQYF	TGTGCCAGCAGCCCCTCCCGTAAGGGGGCTGGAGAGCAGTACTTC	TRBJ2-7	TRBV9	-	TRBD1
CASRAGNSPLHF	TGTGCCAGCAGGGCAGGGAATTCACCCCTCCACTTT	TRBJ1-6	TRBV6-5	-	-
CASSVQGGPYEQYF	TGTGCCAGCAGCGTACAGGGGGGTCCCTACGAGCAGTACTTC	TRBJ2-7	TRBV9	-	-
CASSTGTSAYNEQFF	TGTGCCAGCAGCACTGGGACTAGCGCATACAATGAGCAGTTCTTC	TRBJ2-1	TRBV7-8	-	TRBD2
CASSYGTGANYGYTF	TGTGCCAGCAGCTACGGGACAGGGGCTAACTATGGCTACACCTTC	TRBJ1-2	TRBV3-1/TRBV3-2	-	TRBD1
CASSLGRAGNEKLFF	TGCGCCAGCAGCTTGGGACGGGCGGGGAATGAAAAACTGTTTTTT	TRBJ1-4	TRBV5-1	-	-
CASSVAPNQPQHF	TGTGCCAGCAGCGTAGCCCCGAATCAGCCCCAGCATTTT	TRBJ1-5	TRBV9	-	-
CASSFRTGPLGGYTF	TGTGCCAGTAGTTTTCGGACAGGGCCCCTAGGTGGCTACACCTTC	TRBJ1-2	TRBV19	-	TRBD1
CASSFGGGPYEQYF	TGTGCCAGCAGCTTCGGGGGGGGCCCTTACGAGCAGTACTTC	TRBJ2-7	TRBV5-4	-	TRBD2
CASSPRMGGAYGYTF	TGTGCCAGCAGCCCCAGAATGGGGGGTGCCTATGGCTACACCTTC	TRBJ1-2	TRBV3-1/TRBV3-2	-	-
CASSLRGGAGELFF	TGTGCCAGCAGCTTACGGGGGGGAGCCGGGGAGCTGTTTTTT	TRBJ2-2	TRBV11-3	once	TRBD2
CATSEGRGGTDEQFF	TGTGCCACCAGTGAAGGGCGGGGGGGGACCGATGAGCAGTTCTTC	TRBJ2-1	TRBV24-1	-	TRBD2
CASSQSDQRALNTEAFF	TGCGCCAGCAGTCAATCTGATCAGCGAGCCTTGAACACTGAAGCTTTCTTT	TRBJ1-1	TRBV23-1	-	-
CASSSGVVSTDTQYF	TGCGCCAGCAGCTCCGGGGTTGTTTCCACAGATACGCAGTATTTT	TRBJ2-3	TRBV5-1	-	-
CASSRSGQPQHF	TGTGCCAGCAGCAGGTCTGGTCAGCCCCAGCATTTT	TRBJ1-5	TRBV6-5	-	-
CASVGGAYEQYF	TGTGCCAGCGTCGGGGGGGCCTACGAGCAGTACTTC	TRBJ2-7	TRBV2	few	TRBD2
CASRGQGAGNQPQHF	TGTGCCAGCAGGGGACAGGGGGCCGGCAATCAGCCCCAGCATTTT	TRBJ1-5	TRBV27	-	TRBD1
CASSLQGPSTDTQYF	TGCGCCAGCAGCCTACAGGGGCCTAGCACAGATACGCAGTATTTT	TRBJ2-3	TRBV5-1	-	TRBD1
CASSQRLAGGNYNEQFF	TGCGCCAGCAGCCAAAGACTAGCGGGAGGGAACTACAATGAGCAGTTCTTC	TRBJ2-1	TRBV4-1	-	TRBD2
CASRPTGGFGELFF	TGTGCCAGTAGGCCGACAGGGGGTTTCGGGGAGCTGTTTTTT	TRBJ2-2	TRBV19	-	TRBD1
CASSARQGGNTEAFF	TGTGCCAGCAGCGCCCGACAGGGCGGAAACACTGAAGCTTTCTTT	TRBJ1-1	TRBV7-8	-	TRBD1
CASSVVGLAGGGQETQYF	TGTGCCAGCAGCGTAGTGGGACTAGCGGGGGGTGGCCAAGAGACCCAGTACTTC	TRBJ2-5	TRBV9	-	TRBD2
CASSYLDRGYGYTF	TGTGCCAGCAGTTACTTGGACAGGGGCTATGGCTACACCTTC	TRBJ1-2	TRBV6-5	-	TRBD1
CASSVLQRVPSYEQYF	TGTGCCAGCTCGGTCCTCCAGCGGGTCCCTTCCTACGAGCAGTACTTC	TRBJ2-7	TRBV2	-	-
CATSRTGPSYGYTF	TGTGCCACCTCCCGGACAGGGCCCTCCTATGGCTACACCTTC	TRBJ1-2	TRBV19	-	TRBD1
CASTPSPLAGPGEQFF	TGCGCCAGCACCCCGAGCCCGCTAGCGGGGCCCGGTGAGCAGTTCTTC	TRBJ2-1	TRBV5-1	-	TRBD2
CASSSEQGRQRTYGYTF	TGTGCCAGCAGCTCGGAACAGGGGAGGCAGAGAACCTATGGCTACACCTTC	TRBJ1-2	TRBV5-4	-	TRBD1
CASSSQDRGYNEQFF	TGTGCCAGTAGTTCTCAGGACAGGGGCTACAATGAGCAGTTCTTC	TRBJ2-1	TRBV19	-	TRBD1
CASSLDYLTGDTEAFF	TGCGCCAGCAGCTTGGACTACTTGACAGGAGACACTGAAGCTTTCTTT	TRBJ1-1	TRBV5-1	-	-
CAWSVKTGNTIYF	TGTGCCTGGAGTGTTAAAACTGGAAACACCATATATTTT	TRBJ1-3	TRBV30	-	-
CATSVSQVSRGQGGTQYF	TGTGCCACCTCGGTGTCCCAAGTTAGTAGGGGACAAGGGGGTACGCAGTATTTT	TRBJ2-3	TRBV18	-	-
CASSLGAGQGYEQYF	TGTGCCAGCAGCTTGGGGGCGGGACAGGGGTACGAGCAGTACTTC	TRBJ2-7	TRBV5-4	-	TRBD1
CASSEGGGRAFEQFF	TGTGCCAGCAGTGAAGGGGGCGGGAGGGCCTTTGAGCAGTTCTTC	TRBJ2-1	TRBV2	once	TRBD2
CASSPTPRTGANVLTF	TGTGCCAGCAGCCCCACGCCCAGAACTGGGGCCAACGTCCTGACTTTC	TRBJ2-6	TRBV7-3	-	-
CASCGTARYGYTF	TGTGCCAGTTGTGGGACAGCCCGATATGGCTACACCTTC	TRBJ1-2	TRBV19	-	TRBD1
CASRGLAGGQWGSTQYF	TGCGCCAGCAGAGGGCTAGCGGGAGGCCAGTGGGGAAGTACGCAGTATTTT	TRBJ2-3	TRBV4-1	-	TRBD2
CASSNPGHTYSGNTIYF	TGTGCCAGCAGCAACCCGGGACACACGTACTCTGGAAACACCATATATTTT	TRBJ1-3	TRBV7-8	-	-
CASSRGLAGTFIEQFF	TGTGCCAGCAGCAGAGGACTAGCGGGGACTTTCATTGAGCAGTTCTTC	TRBJ2-1	TRBV2	-	TRBD2
CASSFWGGADNEQFF	TGTGCCAGCAGCTTTTGGGGGGGGGCCGACAATGAGCAGTTCTTC	TRBJ2-1	TRBV11-2	-	-
CASSPDRTGELFF	TGTGCCAGCAGTCCAGACAGGACCGGGGAGCTGTTTTTT	TRBJ2-2	TRBV7-2	-	-